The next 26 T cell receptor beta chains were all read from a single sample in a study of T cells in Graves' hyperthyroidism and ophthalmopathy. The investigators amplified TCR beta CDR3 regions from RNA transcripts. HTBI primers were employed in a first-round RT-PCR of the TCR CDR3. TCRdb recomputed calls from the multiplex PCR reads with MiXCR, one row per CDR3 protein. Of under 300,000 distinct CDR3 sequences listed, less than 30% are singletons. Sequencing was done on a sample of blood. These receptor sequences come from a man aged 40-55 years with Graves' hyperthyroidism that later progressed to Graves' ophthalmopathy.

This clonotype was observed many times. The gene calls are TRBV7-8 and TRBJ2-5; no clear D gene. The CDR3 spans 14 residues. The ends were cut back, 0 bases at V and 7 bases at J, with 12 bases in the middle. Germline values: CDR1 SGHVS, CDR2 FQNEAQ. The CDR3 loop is CASSLALGLGTQYF. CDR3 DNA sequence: TGTGCCAGCAGCTTAGCGTTGGGCTTGGGGACCCAGTACTTC.

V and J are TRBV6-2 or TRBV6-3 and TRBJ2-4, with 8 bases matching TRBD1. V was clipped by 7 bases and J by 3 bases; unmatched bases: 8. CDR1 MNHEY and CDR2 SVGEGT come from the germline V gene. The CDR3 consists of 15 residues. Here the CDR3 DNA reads TGTGCCAGCACTGAGGGACAGGTGGGCAAAAACATTCAGTACTTC. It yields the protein CASTEGQVGKNIQYF.

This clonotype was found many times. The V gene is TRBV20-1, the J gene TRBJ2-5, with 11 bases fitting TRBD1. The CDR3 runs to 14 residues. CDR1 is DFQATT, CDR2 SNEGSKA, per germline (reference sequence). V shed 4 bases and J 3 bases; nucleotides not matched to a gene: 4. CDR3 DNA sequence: TGCAGTGCTAACGCGGGACAGGGGGAAGAGACCCAGTACTTC. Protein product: CSANAGQGEETQYF.

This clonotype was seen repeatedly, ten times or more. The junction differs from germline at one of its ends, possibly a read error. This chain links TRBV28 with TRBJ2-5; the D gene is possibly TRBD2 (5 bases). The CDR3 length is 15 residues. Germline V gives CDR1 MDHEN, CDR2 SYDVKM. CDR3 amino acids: CASGLTTASEETQYF. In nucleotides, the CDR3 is TGTGCCAGCGGTTTGACTACCGCCAGCGAAGAGACCCAGTACTTC.

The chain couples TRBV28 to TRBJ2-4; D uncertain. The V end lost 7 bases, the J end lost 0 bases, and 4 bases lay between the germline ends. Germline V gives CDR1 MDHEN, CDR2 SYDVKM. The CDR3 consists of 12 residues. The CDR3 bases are TGTGCCAGCAAAGAAGCCAAAAACATTCAGTACTTC. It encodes CASKEAKNIQYF.

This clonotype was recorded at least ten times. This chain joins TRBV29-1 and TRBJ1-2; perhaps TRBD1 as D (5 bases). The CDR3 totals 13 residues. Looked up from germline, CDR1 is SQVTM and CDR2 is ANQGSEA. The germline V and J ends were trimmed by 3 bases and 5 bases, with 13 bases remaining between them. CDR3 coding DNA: TGCAGCGTTGAGAGGGGCCGACCATATGGCTACACCTTC. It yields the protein CSVERGRPYGYTF.

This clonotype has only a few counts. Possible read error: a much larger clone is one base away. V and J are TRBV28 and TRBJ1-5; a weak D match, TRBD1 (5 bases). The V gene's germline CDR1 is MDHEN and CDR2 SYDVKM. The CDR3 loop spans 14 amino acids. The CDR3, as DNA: TGTGCCAGCAGTAAGACGTGGGGCAATCAGCCCCAGCGTTTT. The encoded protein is CASSKTWGNQPQRF.

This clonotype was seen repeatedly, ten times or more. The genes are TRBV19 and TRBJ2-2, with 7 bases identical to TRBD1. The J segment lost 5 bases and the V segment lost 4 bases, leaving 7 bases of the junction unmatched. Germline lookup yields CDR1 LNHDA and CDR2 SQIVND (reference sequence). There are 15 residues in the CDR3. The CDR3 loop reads CASSSSGTATGELFF. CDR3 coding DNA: TGTGCCAGTAGTAGCTCCGGGACAGCGACCGGGGAGCTGTTTTTT.

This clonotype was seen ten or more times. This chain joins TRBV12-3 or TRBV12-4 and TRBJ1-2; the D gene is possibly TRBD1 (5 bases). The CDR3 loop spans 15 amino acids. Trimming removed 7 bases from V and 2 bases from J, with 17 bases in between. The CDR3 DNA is TGTGCCAGCACCTTGGGTCAGGGATGGAACTATGGCTACACCTTC. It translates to CASTLGQGWNYGYTF.

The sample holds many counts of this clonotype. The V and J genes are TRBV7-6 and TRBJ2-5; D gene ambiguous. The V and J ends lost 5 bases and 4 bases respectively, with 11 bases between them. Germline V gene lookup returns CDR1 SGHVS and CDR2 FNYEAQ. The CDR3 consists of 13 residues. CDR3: CASSVSKGETQYF. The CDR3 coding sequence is TGTGCCAGCAGCGTCTCAAAAGGAGAGACCCAGTACTTC. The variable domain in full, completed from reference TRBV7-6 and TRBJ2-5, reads GAGVSQSPRYKVTKRGQDVALRCDPISGHVSLYWYRQALGQGPEFLTYFNYEAQQDKSGLPNDRFSAERPEGSISTLTIQRTEQRDSAMYRCASSVSKGETQYFGPGTRLLVL.

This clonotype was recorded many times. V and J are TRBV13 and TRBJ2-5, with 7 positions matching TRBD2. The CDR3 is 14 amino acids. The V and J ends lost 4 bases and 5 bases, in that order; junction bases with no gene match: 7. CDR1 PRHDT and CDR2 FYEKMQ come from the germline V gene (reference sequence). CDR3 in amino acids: CASSWAGTMETQYF. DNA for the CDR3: TGTGCCAGCAGCTGGGCCGGGACTATGGAGACCCAGTACTTC.

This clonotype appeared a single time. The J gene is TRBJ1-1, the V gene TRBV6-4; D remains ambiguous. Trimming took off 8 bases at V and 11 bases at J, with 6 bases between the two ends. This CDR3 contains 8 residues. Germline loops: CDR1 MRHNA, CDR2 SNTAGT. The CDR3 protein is CASGRAFF. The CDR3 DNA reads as TGTGCCAGCGGCCGCGCTTTCTTT.

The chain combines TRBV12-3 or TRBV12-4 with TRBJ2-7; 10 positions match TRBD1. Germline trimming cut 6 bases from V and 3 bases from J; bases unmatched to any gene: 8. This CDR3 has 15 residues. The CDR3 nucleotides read TGTGCCAGCAGGAGCCTCGGGACAGGGGACTACGAGCAGTACTTC. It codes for CASRSLGTGDYEQYF.

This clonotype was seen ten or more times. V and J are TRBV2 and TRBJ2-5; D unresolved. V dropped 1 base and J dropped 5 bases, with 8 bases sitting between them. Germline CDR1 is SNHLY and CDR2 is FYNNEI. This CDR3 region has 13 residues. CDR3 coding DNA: TGTGCCAGCAGTGAAGGAATACGGGAGACCCAGTACTTC. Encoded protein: CASSEGIRETQYF.

CDR3 DNA: TGTGCCAGCAGGCCGGACAGGGAAGAGACCCAGTACTTC. It is translated as CASRPDREETQYF. This rearrangement joins TRBV7-8 to TRBJ2-5, with 8 nucleotides matching TRBD1. The CDR3 contains 13 residues. The J segment lost 3 bases and the V segment lost 6 bases, leaving 3 bases of the junction unmatched. Per the germline V gene, CDR1 is SGHVS and CDR2 is FQNEAQ.

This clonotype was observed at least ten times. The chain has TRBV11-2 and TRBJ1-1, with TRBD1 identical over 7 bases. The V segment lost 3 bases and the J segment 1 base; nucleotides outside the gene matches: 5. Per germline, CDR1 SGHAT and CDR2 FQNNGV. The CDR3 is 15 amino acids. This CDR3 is CASSFYGTANTEAFF. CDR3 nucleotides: TGTGCCAGCAGCTTCTACGGGACAGCGAACACTGAAGCTTTCTTT. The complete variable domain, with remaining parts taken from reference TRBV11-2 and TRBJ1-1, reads EAGVAQSPRYKIIEKRQSVAFWCNPISGHATLYWYQQILGQGPKLLIQFQNNGVVDDSQLPKDRFSAERLKGVDSTLKIQPAKLEDSAVYLCASSFYGTANTEAFFGQGTRLTVV.

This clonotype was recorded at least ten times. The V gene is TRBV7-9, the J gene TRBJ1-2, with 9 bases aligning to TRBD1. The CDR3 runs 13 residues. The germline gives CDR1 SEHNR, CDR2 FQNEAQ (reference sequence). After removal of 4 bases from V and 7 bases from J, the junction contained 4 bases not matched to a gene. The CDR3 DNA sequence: TGTGCCAGCAGCTCGGGACAGGGATTTGGCTACACCTTC. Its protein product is CASSSGQGFGYTF.

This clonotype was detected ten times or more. The CDR3 loop reads CASSLGGHIDEQYF. DNA of the CDR3: TGCGCCAGCAGCTTGGGGGGCCACATAGACGAGCAGTACTTC. The rearrangement uses TRBV5-1 and TRBJ2-7; D perhaps matches TRBD1 (5 bases). Looked up from germline, CDR1 is SGHRS and CDR2 is YFSETQ. The CDR3 has 14 amino acids. Trimming took off 0 bases at V and 5 bases at J, with 12 bases between the two ends.

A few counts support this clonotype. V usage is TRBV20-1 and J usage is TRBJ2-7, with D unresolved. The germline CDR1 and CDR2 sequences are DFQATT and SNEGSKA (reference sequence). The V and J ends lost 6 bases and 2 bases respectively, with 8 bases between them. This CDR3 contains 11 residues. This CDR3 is CSAGGTYEQYF. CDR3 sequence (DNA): TGCAGTGCAGGTGGGACCTACGAGCAGTACTTC.

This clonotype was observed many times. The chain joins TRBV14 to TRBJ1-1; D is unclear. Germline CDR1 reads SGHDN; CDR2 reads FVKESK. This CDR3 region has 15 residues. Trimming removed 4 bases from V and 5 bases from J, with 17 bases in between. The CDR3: CASSRLSVGGTEAFF. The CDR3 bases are TGTGCCAGCAGCCGACTCTCGGTAGGAGGGACTGAAGCTTTCTTT.

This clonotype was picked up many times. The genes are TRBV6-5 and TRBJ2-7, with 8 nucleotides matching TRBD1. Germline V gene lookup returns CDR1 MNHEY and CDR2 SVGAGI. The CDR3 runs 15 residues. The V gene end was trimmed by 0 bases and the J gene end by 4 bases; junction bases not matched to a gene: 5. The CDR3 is CASSYSRTGMYEQYF. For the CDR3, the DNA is TGTGCCAGCAGTTACTCCCGGACAGGGATGTACGAGCAGTACTTC.

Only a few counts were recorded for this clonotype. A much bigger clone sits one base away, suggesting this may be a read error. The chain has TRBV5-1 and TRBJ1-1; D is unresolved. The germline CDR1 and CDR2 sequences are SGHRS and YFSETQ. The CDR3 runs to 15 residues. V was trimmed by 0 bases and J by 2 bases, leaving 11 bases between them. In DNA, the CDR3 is TGCGCCAGCAGCTTGGTGAGACATTCAAACACTGAAGCTTTCTTT. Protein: CASSLVRHSNTEAFF.

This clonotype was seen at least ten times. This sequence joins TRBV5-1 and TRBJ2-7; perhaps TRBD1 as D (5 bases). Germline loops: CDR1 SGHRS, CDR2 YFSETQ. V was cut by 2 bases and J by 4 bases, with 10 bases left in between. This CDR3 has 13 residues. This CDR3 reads CASSFYRQYEQYF. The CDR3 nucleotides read TGCGCCAGCAGCTTTTACCGACAGTACGAGCAGTACTTC.

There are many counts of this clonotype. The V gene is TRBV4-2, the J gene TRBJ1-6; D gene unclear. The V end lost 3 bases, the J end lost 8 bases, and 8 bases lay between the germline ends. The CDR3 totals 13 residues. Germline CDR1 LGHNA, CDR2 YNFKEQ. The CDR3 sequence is CASSQGWDSPLHF. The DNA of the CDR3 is TGTGCCAGCAGCCAGGGGTGGGATTCACCCCTCCACTTT.

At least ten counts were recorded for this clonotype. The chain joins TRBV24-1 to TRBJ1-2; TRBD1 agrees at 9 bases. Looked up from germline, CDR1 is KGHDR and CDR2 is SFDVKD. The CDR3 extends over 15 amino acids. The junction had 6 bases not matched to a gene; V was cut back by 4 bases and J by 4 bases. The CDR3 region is CATSDPGTGTYGYTF. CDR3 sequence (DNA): TGTGCCACCAGTGACCCCGGGACAGGGACCTATGGCTACACCTTC.

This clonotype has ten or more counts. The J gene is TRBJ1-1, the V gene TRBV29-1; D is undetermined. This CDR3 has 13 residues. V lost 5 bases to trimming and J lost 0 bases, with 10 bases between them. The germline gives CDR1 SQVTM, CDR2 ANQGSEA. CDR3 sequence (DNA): TGCAGCGTTCTGAGACGGATGAACACTGAAGCTTTCTTT. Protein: CSVLRRMNTEAFF.